These 2 T cell receptor beta chains originate from one sample sequenced in a study of tumor-infiltrating lymphocytes in primary liver carcinoma. Reverse transcription of roughly 480 ng total RNA with a constant-region primer produced TCR beta cDNA. Library construction for TCR beta comprised three nested multiplex PCR rounds performed with slightly modified ARM-PCR. For approximately 11 cycles apiece, the opening two PCR rounds ran with TRBV1-TRBV30 forward primers and a C-beta reverse primer. Using its own MiXCR run on the multiplex PCR reads, TCRdb lists one record per CDR3 protein. The sample has about 320,000 distinct CDR3 sequences; 50% to 75% are singletons. Germline DNA was also extracted, while the blood RNA originated from unsorted whole blood. The sequencing sample was made of peripheral blood. All receptors derive from a woman younger than 45 with primary liver carcinoma and hepatitis B virus infection.

Concerning this clonotype itself: Germline is not matched at one junction end, which may reflect a read error. This rearrangement joins TRBV6-6 to TRBJ1-1, with D perhaps TRBD1 (5 bases). This CDR3 region has 14 residues. Germline-derived CDR1 and CDR2 are MNHNY and SVGAGI (reference sequence). The CDR3 DNA reads TGTGCCAACGGTTACTCGGGGGTGAAGACTGAAGCTTTCTTT. As protein: CANGYSGVKTEAFF.

The rearrangement uses TRBV21-1 and TRBJ1-1. TRBV21-1 is a documented pseudogene. This CDR3 is built from 16 residues. Here the CDR3 DNA reads TGTGCGAGCAGCAAAGTGACGAAGGGAACGAACACTGAAGCTTACTTT. It encodes CASSKVTKGTNTEAYF.